A selection of T cell receptor beta chains follows, all from one sample in a study of blood T cell repertoires in COVID-19. Generated by immunoSEQ multiplex PCR, the TCRdb table keeps only in-frame clones and is missing some. The table includes tens of thousands of clones, 70% to 90% detected once. The sequencing sample was made of peripheral blood. The source is a woman aged 60-75 years with acute or convalescent COVID-19. The CDR3 runs from the conserved cysteine through the conserved F or W. D genes are given only for firm matches. Size values are once, few and many counts, or a class for expanded clones, and some rows have none.

v_gene,d_gene,abundance,j_gene,CDR3nt,CDR3aa
TRBV29-1,.,.,TRBJ2-3,TGCAGCGCCTGGACAGATACGTATCTAACTAGCACAGATACGCAGTATTTT,CSAWTDTYLTSTDTQYF
TRBV24-1,TRBD1,.,TRBJ2-5,TGTGCCACCAGTGACGATCTCCGGGACAGGGAGGGTCGAGAGACCCAGTACTTC,CATSDDLRDREGRETQYF
TRBV6-5,.,.,TRBJ1-1,TGTGCCAGCAGTTACTCCCCATCCATGAACACTGAAGCTTTCTTT,CASSYSPSMNTEAFF
TRBV5-1,.,.,TRBJ2-2,TGCGCCAGCAGCTTGGCCGTAGACAGATACACCGGGGAGCTGTTTTTT,CASSLAVDRYTGELFF
TRBV7-2,TRBD1,.,TRBJ1-5,TGTGCCAGCAGCTCCCGGACAGGGGTTAGCAATCAGCCCCAGCATTTT,CASSSRTGVSNQPQHF
TRBV6-5,.,.,TRBJ2-5,TGTGCCAGCACTCGCAGGGAAGCGGAGACCCAGTACTTC,CASTRREAETQYF
TRBV3-1/TRBV3-2,.,few,TRBJ1-1,TGTGCCAGCAGCCACTCCCAAAACGCAGGGTTGTACACTGAAGCTTTCTTT,CASSHSQNAGLYTEAFF
TRBV7-2,.,.,TRBJ1-1,TGTGCCAGCAGCTTAGTTTCCTCGAACACTGAAGCTTTCTTT,CASSLVSSNTEAFF
TRBV28,TRBD1,.,TRBJ2-3,TGTGCCAGCAGGGGGACAGTCTCGAGCACAGATACGCAGTATTTT,CASRGTVSSTDTQYF
TRBV29-1,.,.,TRBJ2-7,TGCAGCGTTGAAGGGACAGCAACCTACGAGCAGTACTTC,CSVEGTATYEQYF
TRBV28,.,.,TRBJ1-2,TGTGCCAGCAGCACCCGGGGAGGGGGTAACTATGGCTACACCTTC,CASSTRGGGNYGYTF
TRBV5-6,.,.,TRBJ1-1,TGTGCCAGCAGCCGAGGTGCAGGGCCCCTAAGAACTGAAGCTTTCTTT,CASSRGAGPLRTEAFF
TRBV6-5,.,.,TRBJ1-1,TGTGCCAGCAGTTACCGGGTGACGGTGAACACTGAAGCTTTCTTT,CASSYRVTVNTEAFF
TRBV5-4,.,.,TRBJ1-3,TGTGCCAGCAGCTTGGATCCGGGAAGCAACACCATATATTTT,CASSLDPGSNTIYF
TRBV5-4,TRBD2,.,TRBJ2-1,TGTGCCAGCAGGATACTTAGCGGGGCGTACAATGAGCAGTTCTTC,CASRILSGAYNEQFF
TRBV4-1,.,few,TRBJ1-5,TGCGCCAGCAGCCAAGAAGAGGGGGGGAGCAATCAGCCCCAGCATTTT,CASSQEEGGSNQPQHF
TRBV7-2,.,.,TRBJ1-3,TGTGCCAGCAGCTTAGGACAGAGCGGAAACACCATATATTTT,CASSLGQSGNTIYF
TRBV11-2,TRBD2,.,TRBJ2-2,TGTGCCAGCACGAGCGCTAGCGGGGGGGCGGGCACCGGGGAGCTGTTTTTT,CASTSASGGAGTGELFF
TRBV11-2,.,.,TRBJ1-3,TGTGCCAGCAGCTTCGCACTGAACACCATATATTTT,CASSFALNTIYF
TRBV15,TRBD1,.,TRBJ2-5,TGTGCCACCAGCAGAGGTCCCGGGACAGGGTCCCAAGAGACCCAGTACTTC,CATSRGPGTGSQETQYF
TRBV18,.,.,TRBJ1-5,TGTGCCAGCTCACGACTCGGGTCAGGGCTAGGGAGCAATCAGCCCCAGCATTTT,CASSRLGSGLGSNQPQHF
TRBV2,TRBD2,.,TRBJ2-1,TGTGCCAGCAGGGGACTAGCGGGGGGGACGAATGAGCAGTTCTTC,CASRGLAGGTNEQFF
TRBV3-1/TRBV3-2,.,.,TRBJ1-4,TGTGCCAGCAGCCAAGATCACCAGGGGGAAAAACTGTTTTTT,CASSQDHQGEKLFF
TRBV11-2,TRBD1,.,TRBJ1-2,TGTGCCAGCAGCCCCCGACAGGGGAGGGCATCTAACTATGGCTACACCTTC,CASSPRQGRASNYGYTF
TRBV7-3,.,.,TRBJ1-1,TGTGCCAGCAGCTTCCAACCCCTCACAGAGATGAACACTGAAGCTTTCTTT,CASSFQPLTEMNTEAFF
TRBV19,TRBD1,.,TRBJ2-2,TGTGCCAGTAGTATAGGAGACAGGGCGGGCGGGGAGCTGTTTTTT,CASSIGDRAGGELFF
TRBV29-1,TRBD1,.,TRBJ1-1,TGCAGCGTAGGGACAGCGAACACTGAAGCTTTCTTT,CSVGTANTEAFF
TRBV6-5,TRBD2,.,TRBJ2-3,TGTGCCAGCAGAGATCGGAGCGGGAGGCCCGATACGCAGTATTTT,CASRDRSGRPDTQYF
TRBV12-3/TRBV12-4,.,.,TRBJ1-1,TGTGCCAGCAGTTTATCACAGGCTTTCTTT,CASSLSQAFF
TRBV6-2/TRBV6-3,.,.,TRBJ1-2,TGTGCCAGCAGTTACGTGAGCAGGGGCTATGGCTACACCTTC,CASSYVSRGYGYTF
TRBV18,TRBD2,.,TRBJ2-3,TGTGCCAGCTCTAGCGGGGTGAGCACAGATACGCAGTATTTT,CASSSGVSTDTQYF
TRBV5-1,TRBD1,.,TRBJ2-3,TGCGCCAGCAGCTTTCAGGGGGCACGAGCAGATACGCAGTATTTT,CASSFQGARADTQYF
TRBV4-1,TRBD1,few,TRBJ1-6,TGCGCCAGCAGCCCCCGGGGCCCGGGACAGGGGGCGAATACTTATTCACCCCTCCACTTT,CASSPRGPGQGANTYSPLHF
TRBV7-2,TRBD1,.,TRBJ1-2,TGTGCCAGCAGCTCCCAGGGGACAGGAGCGGAGGGCTACACCTTC,CASSSQGTGAEGYTF
TRBV2,TRBD1,.,TRBJ1-6,TGTGCCAGCAGTGTTTGGACAGGGGATAATTCACCCCTCCACTTT,CASSVWTGDNSPLHF
TRBV9,TRBD1,.,TRBJ1-1,TGTGCCAGCAGCATAGGACAGGGGGCGTTTACTGAAGCTTTCTTT,CASSIGQGAFTEAFF
TRBV29-1,.,.,TRBJ1-1,TGCAGCGTTGATACGGCGGGGAAGGCTGAAGCTTTCTTT,CSVDTAGKAEAFF
TRBV7-2,.,once,TRBJ1-1,TGTGCCAGCAGCTTAGAAATTATCACGGTAGCTTTCTTT,CASSLEIITVAFF
TRBV27,TRBD1,.,TRBJ2-3,TGTGCCAGCAGTTCAATCGGGACAGGACCCCTCACAGATACGCAGTATTTT,CASSSIGTGPLTDTQYF
TRBV30,.,.,TRBJ2-2,TGTGCCTGGAGTCTAATGTCAGGGTGGTCTACCGGGGAGCTGTTTTTT,CAWSLMSGWSTGELFF
TRBV6-5,TRBD1,.,TRBJ1-5,TGTGCCAGCAGTCGGACAGGGCTAGAGAGTCAGCCCCAGCATTTT,CASSRTGLESQPQHF
TRBV5-6,TRBD1,.,TRBJ1-1,TGTGCCAGCAGCCACGGACAGGGGAACACTGAAGCTTTCTTT,CASSHGQGNTEAFF
TRBV19,TRBD2,.,TRBJ2-1,TGTGCCAGCCGCAATAGAGCGGGGGGTTTCGGTCACAATGAGCAGTTCTTC,CASRNRAGGFGHNEQFF
TRBV5-1,.,few,TRBJ2-7,TGCGCCAGCAGCTTGGGACAGGAACTCTACGAGCAGTACTTC,CASSLGQELYEQYF
TRBV6-5,TRBD1,.,TRBJ1-1,TGTGCCCATAAAGGACAGGGGAACACTGAAGCTTTCTTT,CAHKGQGNTEAFF
TRBV9,TRBD2,.,TRBJ2-3,TGTGCCAGCAATGTTCGGGGGGGCACAGATACGCAGTATTTT,CASNVRGGTDTQYF
TRBV19,TRBD1,.,TRBJ1-2,TGTGCCAGTACTATCCTCGGACAGGGGAGCTATGGCTACACCTTC,CASTILGQGSYGYTF
TRBV10-1,.,.,TRBJ1-2,TGCGCCAGCAGTGGACAGACCAGCTATGGCTACACCTTC,CASSGQTSYGYTF
TRBV13,.,.,TRBJ2-3,TGTGCCAGCAGCTTAAACTCGGGACTCACCGGGGTGAATGAGCAGTATTTT,CASSLNSGLTGVNEQYF
TRBV7-2,TRBD2,.,TRBJ2-5,TGTGCCAGCAGCTTAAGCGCCTGGACTAGCGGTGGAGAGACCCAGTACTTC,CASSLSAWTSGGETQYF
TRBV5-1,.,.,TRBJ1-2,TGCGCCAGCAGCTTGGGATCGTCTAACAGGTACTATGGCTACACCTTC,CASSLGSSNRYYGYTF
TRBV27,TRBD1,.,TRBJ2-2,TGTGCCAGCAGGGCCCGACAGGGGTACACCGGGGAGCTGTTTTTT,CASRARQGYTGELFF
TRBV29-1,.,.,TRBJ1-2,TGCAGCGTCGATCAGGGGAACTATGGCTACACCTTC,CSVDQGNYGYTF
TRBV30,.,.,TRBJ1-1,TGTGCCTGGGACAGTCCTTTAGGAGCTTTCTTT,CAWDSPLGAFF